Reported below is one T cell receptor (beta chain). No antigen is known for it. These data come from a study of a mutant IDH1 vaccine in newly diagnosed glioma. The overall study: Patients' prior therapy spanned radiotherapy, temozolomide, or both; most underwent both. Held at week 35, visit V12 was the safety follow-up, and visit V13 followed at week 47. Findings and limits, study-wide: Vaccine-induced immune responses were detected in around 93% of patients.

Repertoires were generated with immunoSEQ multiplex PCR, while TCRdb's copy carries only in-frame clones and drops some. Altogether about 59,000 clones are present, roughly four fifths being singletons, with the ten largest covering approximately 3.9%. Specified time point: week 47, end of study. A 20-mer mutant IDH1 peptide at 300 ug was injected subcutaneously with topical imiquimod. Eight vaccine injections were given to patients in weeks 1, 3, 5, 7, 11, 15, 19 and 23. Trimming removed 7 bases at V and 0 bases at J, with 10 bases between. The germline CDR1 and CDR2 sequences are MNHNS and SASEGT. CDR3 length: 14 residues.

The chain uses TRBV6-1 and TRBJ2-4, with D perhaps matching TRBD1 or TRBD2 (5 bases each). The source is a man under 40 with glioma. The material was PBMCs, obtained from a glioma patient whose treatment included an IDH1 peptide vaccine. This CDR3 is CASTRGLAKNIQYF. The CDR3 DNA follows: TGTGCCAGCACGAGGGGCCTAGCCAAAAACATTCAGTACTTC.